This entry lists 9 T cell receptor beta chains sequenced from one sample in a study of shared clonotypes between healthy human individuals. The protocol was immunoSEQ multiplex PCR, while the TCRdb copy is restricted to in-frame clones and leaves out a portion. The data contain about 2 million clones, about 95% of them seen just once; the ten biggest clones take up 0.85% to 1.3%. Naive CD8 cells, CD45RO-negative and positively selected for CCR7, excluded terminally differentiated effector memory CD45RA+ cells. The sequenced material came from naive CD8+ T cells sorted from blood. These receptors were obtained from a young man in good health.

The chain has TRBV4-1 and TRBJ2-3; D gene uncertain. The CDR3 covers 14 residues. Germline loops: CDR1 MGHRA, CDR2 YSYEKL. V lost 6 bases and J lost 2, with 12 bases in between. For the CDR3, the DNA is TGCGCCAGCAGTAGGGCGGCCCACACAGATACGCAGTATTTT. It yields the protein CASSRAAHTDTQYF.

The V call is TRBV7-9, the J call TRBJ2-1; the D gene could be TRBD1 or TRBD2 (5 bases each). Germline assignment: CDR1 SEHNR and CDR2 FQNEAQ (reference sequence). The CDR3 is 15 residues long. V lost 1 base and J lost 5, with 12 bases in between. The CDR3 loop is CASSLGGWGHNEQFF. The CDR3 region has the DNA TGTGCCAGCAGCTTAGGAGGGTGGGGCCACAATGAGCAGTTCTTC.

CDR3: CASSPIRTSGNVYNEQFF. CDR3 nucleotides: TGTGCCAGCAGTCCTATCCGGACTAGCGGGAACGTGTACAATGAGCAGTTCTTC. The rearrangement uses TRBV27 and TRBJ2-1, with TRBD2 identical over 12 bases. CDR1 MNHEY and CDR2 SMNVEV come from the germline V gene (reference sequence). V was pared by 5 bases and J by 4 bases, with 12 bases of the junction left unmatched. The CDR3 has 18 residues.

The chain recombines TRBV27 with TRBJ2-2; D call uncertain. Deletions cut 1 base from V and 2 bases from J, with 11 bases between. Per the germline V gene, CDR1 is MNHEY and CDR2 is SMNVEV (reference sequence). This CDR3 contains 16 residues. The CDR3: CASSLWATGNTGELFF. In DNA form, the CDR3 reads TGTGCCAGCAGTTTATGGGCGACCGGAAACACCGGGGAGCTGTTTTTT.

The CDR3 DNA reads TGTGCCAGCAGCCCCTGGACAGCCGATGGCTACACCTTC. Translation: CASSPWTADGYTF. The chain is built from TRBV14 and TRBJ1-2, with a tentative D call TRBD1 (6 bases). This CDR3 has 13 amino acids. The germline gives CDR1 SGHDN, CDR2 FVKESK. Trimming left V 4 bases short and J 6 bases short, with 12 bases between.

For the CDR3, the DNA is TGTGCCAGCAGCCCCCAAGCCCCCTGGCGGGAGACGCCCGGGGAGCTGTTTTTT. It yields the protein CASSPQAPWRETPGELFF. The chain joins TRBV4-2 to TRBJ2-2; 7 bases are a match to TRBD2. J was trimmed by 6 bases and V by 4 bases; bases with no gene match: 17. Germline V gene sequence: CDR1 LGHNA, CDR2 YNFKEQ. The CDR3 contains 18 residues.

The chain employs TRBV10-2 and TRBJ2-1; TRBD2 aligns across 13 bases. The CDR3 consists of 16 residues. Germline trimming cut 5 bases from V and 2 bases from J; bases unmatched to any gene: 3. Germline loops: CDR1 WSHSY, CDR2 SAAADI. The CDR3 bases are TGCGCCAGCAGTAGTGGACTAGCGGGGGCCTACAATGAGCAGTTCTTC. The encoded protein is CASSSGLAGAYNEQFF.

This clone came up once. Other DNA sequences within the sample encode an identical CDR3. The chain joins TRBV9 to TRBJ1-6, with a tentative D call TRBD1 (6 bases). The ends were cut back, 7 bases at V and 4 bases at J, with 15 bases in the middle. The CDR3 consists of 15 residues. Germline V gene data show CDR1 as SGDLS and CDR2 as YYNGEE. The CDR3 region is CASRSGVEYNSPLHF. Written as DNA, the CDR3 is TGTGCCAGCCGTTCAGGGGTCGAATATAATTCACCCCTCCACTTT.

The chain joins TRBV2 to TRBJ1-1; TRBD1 agrees at 7 bases. In germline, CDR1 is SNHLY, CDR2 FYNNEI. The length of the CDR3 is 15 residues. Trimming at V came to 1 base and at J to 7 bases, leaving 9 bases not matched to a gene. The CDR3 is CASSEVGTAGDEAFF. CDR3 coding DNA: TGTGCCAGCAGTGAAGTAGGGACAGCGGGGGATGAAGCTTTCTTT.